Below are 4 T cell receptor beta chains sequenced from a single sample in a study of T cell repertoires in cytomegalovirus infection (dated by TCRdb to between 2019 and 2020). For these TCRs, the target antigens are not known. The instrument given in TCRdb is Illumina HiSeq 1500. Through fastp at Q25 and MiXCR, TCRdb rebuilt clones from the public reads, retaining in-frame beta chains. Each record represents a unique CDR3 protein, reported with the most common genes and DNA among its rows. The sample table records around 310,000 distinct CDR3 sequences; almost 30% of these occur just once. The ten largest make up over 15% of the sample. The sample's treatment or condition, from its label and the paper: in vitro stimulation with specific CMV peptide epitopes to enrich CMV-specific T cells. This specimen was cultured PBMCs, taken from culture after CMV antigen stimulation. These receptors originate from a human donor in good health (CMV status not recorded). Some clones in this sample may be carry-over from other donors' samples.

J is TRBJ2-1 and V is TRBV5-4, with 9 bases fitting TRBD2. The CDR3 is 17 residues long. Germline CDR1 and CDR2: SGHNT and YYREEE (reference sequence). V lost 0 bases and J lost 0; bases outside the gene matches: 4. The CDR3 DNA reads as TGTGCCAGCAGCTTGGATCAGCGGGGGGCCTCCTACAATGAGCAGTTCTTC. Translation: CASSLDQRGASYNEQFF.

The chain links TRBV9 to TRBJ2-4; possible D gene TRBD1, 6 bases. V lost 2 bases and J lost 6, with 18 bases in between. Germline assignment: CDR1 SGDLS and CDR2 YYNGEE. The CDR3 runs 16 residues. CDR3: CASSVGRAGDTNIQYF. The DNA for the CDR3 is TGTGCCAGCAGCGTGGGCAGAGCAGGGGACACAAACATTCAGTACTTC.

This clonotype has a handful of counts. This rearrangement joins TRBV6-5 to TRBJ2-5, with D possibly matching TRBD1 (6 bases). Germline V CDR1 and CDR2: MNHEY, SVGAGI. Trimming took 6 bases from V and 4 from J, leaving 24 bases between them. CDR3 length equals 17 residues. CDR3: CASRHLGGRLFGETQYF. Here the CDR3 DNA reads TGTGCCAGCAGACACCTTGGGGGCAGACTTTTCGGAGAGACCCAGTACTTC.

The chain recombines TRBV20-1 with TRBJ2-7, with TRBD2 identical over 9 bases. Losses at the gene ends were 5 bases for V and 2 bases for J; bases not matched to a gene: 7. Per the germline V gene, CDR1 is DFQATT and CDR2 is SNEGSKA (reference sequence). The CDR3 consists of 14 residues. Here the CDR3 DNA reads TGCAGTGCTGGGTCCCTAGCGGGAACCTACGAGCAGTACTTC. It is translated as CSAGSLAGTYEQYF.